These 24 T cell receptor beta chains were sequenced from one sample in a study of cytomegalovirus exposure and HLA in healthy donors. This PCR relied on a set of 60 Vbeta primers and 13 Jbeta primers. Produced via immunoSEQ multiplex PCR; TCRdb's table is partial and in-frame only. The data hold some 96,000 clones, with under 80% observed a single time. The sequenced sample consisted of PBMCs. These receptor sequences come from a man between 40 and 49 years old in good health and CMV-seronegative.

This chain joins TRBV4-1 and TRBJ1-4; unclear D gene. V dropped 4 bases and J dropped 4 bases, with 16 bases sitting between them. This CDR3 contains 16 residues. Germline CDR1 is MGHRA and CDR2 is YSYEKL. DNA for the CDR3: TGCGCCAGCAGCCCAACTATCACACTGCGTAATGAAAAACTGTTTTTT. This codes for CASSPTITLRNEKLFF.

This chain connects TRBV5-5 to TRBJ2-7; 9 nucleotides align to TRBD1. With V trimmed by 4 bases and J by 6 bases, 8 bases remained unmatched. Germline-derived CDR1 and CDR2 are SGHKS and YYEKEE (reference sequence). The CDR3 contains 14 residues. The CDR3 DNA sequence: TGTGCCAGCAGCCCCCGGGACAGGGTCGGCGAGCAGTACTTC. Translating it yields CASSPRDRVGEQYF.

The chain recombines TRBV28 with TRBJ1-5; no clear D. Germline V gene sequence: CDR1 MDHEN, CDR2 SYDVKM. V lost 7 bases and J 2 bases, leaving 12 bases between the germline ends. The length of the CDR3 is 14 residues. CDR3 loop: CASTRLKGNQPQHF. CDR3 DNA: TGTGCCAGCACTAGACTGAAGGGCAATCAGCCCCAGCATTTT.

This chain connects TRBV6-5 to TRBJ2-1; 12 bases align to TRBD2. CDR3 size: 16 residues. Germline V gives CDR1 MNHEY, CDR2 SVGAGI. The ends lost 2 bases at V and 7 bases at J; junction bases unmatched: 6. The CDR3 DNA sequence: TGTGCCAGCAGTTACCTAGCGGGAGGGACTGGAAATGAGCAGTTCTTC. Translation gives CASSYLAGGTGNEQFF.

V and J are TRBV28 and TRBJ2-7, with a possible D match to TRBD2 (6 bases). Germline CDR1 MDHEN, CDR2 SYDVKM. The CDR3 consists of 16 residues. The germline V and J ends were trimmed by 4 bases and 5 bases, with 21 bases remaining between them. CDR3 residues: CASSSFPTGSPHEQYF. Written as DNA, the CDR3 is TGTGCCAGCAGTTCCTTCCCGACCGGGAGTCCCCACGAGCAGTACTTC.

This chain links TRBV2 with TRBJ1-6; 7 bases are a match to TRBD1. CDR1 and CDR2 (germline): SNHLY, FYNNEI. The V and J ends lost 6 bases and 7 bases, in that order; junction bases with no gene match: 15. The CDR3 covers 17 residues. The CDR3 sequence is CASSGADSGTDNSPLHF. The CDR3 DNA sequence: TGTGCCAGCAGCGGCGCTGATTCCGGGACAGACAATTCACCCCTCCACTTT.

The chain carries TRBV28 and TRBJ1-6; the D is unclear. The V gene's germline CDR1 is MDHEN and CDR2 SYDVKM. The CDR3 length is 16 residues. V was shortened by 5 bases and J by 2 bases, with 13 bases between the two germline ends. CDR3 nucleotides: TGTGCCAGCAGTAAACAAGGAGGGACCTATAATTCACCCCTCCACTTT. Translation: CASSKQGGTYNSPLHF.

The gene calls are TRBV7-2 and TRBJ2-5; 8 nucleotides agree with TRBD1. After removal of 5 bases from V and 5 bases from J, the junction contained 10 bases not matched to a gene. The CDR3 spans 15 residues. Germline values: CDR1 SGHTA, CDR2 FQGNSA. The CDR3: CASSPAGGIGETQYF. In DNA, the CDR3 is TGTGCCAGCAGCCCGGCAGGGGGCATCGGGGAGACCCAGTACTTC.

The chain is built from TRBV15 and TRBJ1-1, with a weak D call TRBD1 (5 bases). Trimming took off 0 bases at V and 5 bases at J, with 10 bases between the two ends. This CDR3 has 14 residues. Germline lookup yields CDR1 LNHNV and CDR2 YYDKDF (reference sequence). In nucleotides, the CDR3 is TGTGCCACCAGCAGAGAAAGACGGGGGACTGAAGCTTTCTTT. This codes for CATSRERRGTEAFF.

The chain couples TRBV6-1 to TRBJ2-5, with TRBD2 identical over 9 bases. The J call may be wrong; the DNA end is better matched by TRBJ2-7. This CDR3 is 14 amino acids long. From germline, CDR1 is MNHNS and CDR2 SASEGT. The CDR3 DNA is TGTGCCAGCAGGCGGGGGGGAGAGGCCTACGAGCAGTACTTC. It specifies CASRRGGEAYEQYF.

The J gene is TRBJ2-7, the V gene TRBV28; 7 nucleotides match TRBD1. The J segment lost 3 bases and the V segment lost 6 bases, leaving 5 bases of the junction unmatched. The germline V gene encodes CDR1 MDHEN and CDR2 SYDVKM. The CDR3 consists of 13 residues. The CDR3 spells CASRGQSHYEQYF. The CDR3 coding sequence is TGTGCCAGCAGGGGACAGTCACACTACGAGCAGTACTTC.

The J gene is TRBJ2-7, the V gene TRBV30; possible D gene TRBD2, 5 bases. With 1 base removed from V and 7 bases from J, the gap between germline ends came to 8 bases. Germline CDR1 and CDR2: GTSNPN and SVGIG (reference sequence). This CDR3 comprises 11 residues. The CDR3 DNA follows: TGTGCCTGGAGTGCAGGCGGGGAGCAGTACTTC. Protein: CAWSAGGEQYF.

The chain has TRBV19 and TRBJ1-1; TRBD1 matches at 10 bases. V lost 5 bases, J lost 0 bases, and 3 bases stayed unmatched. This CDR3 contains 15 residues. CDR1 is LNHDA and CDR2 is SQIVND in the germline V gene (reference sequence). CDR3 sequence: CASSRQGALNTEAFF. In DNA, the CDR3 is TGTGCCAGTAGTCGACAGGGGGCTCTGAACACTGAAGCTTTCTTT.

This clone was found once. The chain combines TRBV28 with TRBJ1-5, with D uncertain. This CDR3 spans 18 amino acids. Trimming pared 6 bases from V and 0 bases from J, leaving 21 bases between. The germline CDR1 and CDR2 sequences are MDHEN and SYDVKM. The DNA of the CDR3 is TGTGCCAGCAGACACTATACACTATCGGGGTATAGCAATCAGCCCCAGCATTTT. Protein sequence: CASRHYTLSGYSNQPQHF.

This sequence joins TRBV6-1 and TRBJ2-3; 12 bases agree with TRBD2. The CDR3 runs to 15 residues. With V trimmed by 8 bases and J by 0 bases, 3 bases remained unmatched. Germline CDR1 is MNHNS and CDR2 is SASEGT. The CDR3 coding sequence is TGTGCCAGCGGAACTAGCGGGGGGAGCACAGATACGCAGTATTTT. Translated, it gives CASGTSGGSTDTQYF.

The CDR3 DNA reads as TGTGCCAGCAACGGACAGACCAATCAGCCCCAGCATTTT. It encodes CASNGQTNQPQHF. V gene TRBV28 combines with J gene TRBJ1-5; D perhaps matches TRBD1 (6 bases). Germline V gene data show CDR1 as MDHEN and CDR2 as SYDVKM. CDR3 length equals 13 residues. V was pared by 7 bases and J by 3 bases, with 10 bases between. The variable domain in full, completed from reference TRBV28 and TRBJ1-5, reads DVKVTQSSRYLVKRTGEKVFLECVQDMDHENMFWYRQDPGLGLRLIYFSYDVKMKEKGDIPEGYSVSREKKERFSLILESASTNQTSMYLCASNGQTNQPQHFGDGTRLSIL.

The rearrangement joins TRBV5-4 to TRBJ1-2; weak D call: TRBD1 (5 bases). The germline V and J ends were trimmed by 4 bases and 2 bases, with 18 bases remaining between them. The CDR3 consists of 16 residues. Germline CDR1 is SGHNT and CDR2 is YYREEE (reference sequence). The CDR3 reads CASSQDPGGANYGYTF. In nucleotides, the CDR3 is TGTGCCAGCAGCCAGGACCCCGGGGGAGCCAACTATGGCTACACCTTC. The full variable domain, rest sourced from reference TRBV5-4 and TRBJ1-2, is ETGVTQSPTHLIKTRGQQVTLRCSSQSGHNTVSWYQQALGQGPQFIFQYYREEENGRGNFPPRFSGLQFPNYSSELNVNALELDDSALYLCASSQDPGGANYGYTFGSGTRLTVV.

In this sample, this clone turned up a few times. The rearrangement joins TRBV29-1 to TRBJ2-7; a weak D match, TRBD2 (5 bases). Trimming left V 4 bases short and J 3 bases short, with 13 bases between. This CDR3 has 13 residues. The germline CDR1 and CDR2 sequences are SQVTM and ANQGSEA. CDR3 region: CSVAISGDYEQYF. CDR3 sequence (DNA): TGCAGCGTTGCGATTTCCGGGGACTACGAGCAGTACTTC.

This clone was detected once. The chain recombines TRBV7-2 with TRBJ1-2; D not resolved. The CDR3 consists of 14 residues. V dropped 7 bases and J dropped 8 bases, with 20 bases sitting between them. Germline V gene lookup returns CDR1 SGHTA and CDR2 FQGNSA. The DNA for the CDR3 is TGTGCCAGCACCCCCCCCGGGGTTATAAGGGGCTACACCTTC. It yields the protein CASTPPGVIRGYTF. Complete variable domain (other parts from reference TRBV7-2 and TRBJ1-2): GAGVSQSPSNKVTEKGKDVELRCDPISGHTALYWYRQSLGQGLEFLIYFQGNSAPDKSGLPSDRFSAERTGGSVSTLTIQRTQQEDSAVYLCASTPPGVIRGYTFGSGTRLTVV.

This chain uses TRBV4-1 with TRBJ2-1; 13 nucleotides match TRBD2. The germline V gene has CDR1 MGHRA and CDR2 YSYEKL. The CDR3 has 19 amino acids. V lost 2 bases and J lost 1; bases outside the gene matches: 8. CDR3: CASSQLPGLAGVSYNEQFF. The CDR3 DNA sequence: TGCGCCAGCAGCCAACTGCCTGGACTAGCGGGAGTTTCCTACAATGAGCAGTTCTTC.

The gene calls are TRBV29-1 and TRBJ2-7, with unresolved D. Germline CDR1 reads SQVTM; CDR2 reads ANQGSEA. The CDR3 is 13 residues long. Trimming took off 1 base at V and 0 bases at J, with 7 bases between the two ends. CDR3 region: CSVEGLSSYEQYF. Here the CDR3 DNA reads TGCAGCGTTGAAGGGCTCAGCTCCTACGAGCAGTACTTC.

CDR3 protein: CAISVSGMTSGRETQYF. CDR3 in DNA: TGTGCCATCAGTGTCTCGGGAATGACTAGCGGGAGGGAGACCCAGTACTTC. V usage is TRBV10-3 and J usage is TRBJ2-5, with 13 positions matching TRBD2. Germline CDR1 and CDR2: ENHRY and SYGVKD. CDR3 size: 17 residues. Trimming removed 4 bases from V and 5 bases from J; junction bases left unmatched: 10.

The gene calls are TRBV5-4 and TRBJ2-7, with 8 bases matching TRBD1. Trimming removed 3 bases from V and 2 bases from J; junction bases left unmatched: 7. Germline V gives CDR1 SGHNT, CDR2 YYREEE (reference sequence). The CDR3 runs 15 residues. Here the CDR3 reads CASSSKDRAAYEQYF. The CDR3 DNA reads TGTGCCAGCAGCTCGAAGGACAGGGCCGCCTACGAGCAGTACTTC. The variable domain in full, completed from reference TRBV5-4 and TRBJ2-7, reads ETGVTQSPTHLIKTRGQQVTLRCSSQSGHNTVSWYQQALGQGPQFIFQYYREEENGRGNFPPRFSGLQFPNYSSELNVNALELDDSALYLCASSSKDRAAYEQYFGPGTRLTVT.

The chain employs TRBV7-9 and TRBJ2-3; no reliable D call. The V end lost 5 bases, the J end lost 0 bases, and 6 bases lay between the germline ends. Germline V gives CDR1 SEHNR, CDR2 FQNEAQ (reference sequence). The CDR3 runs to 13 residues. CDR3 in DNA: TGTGCCAGCAGCCTCGGGAGCACAGATACGCAGTATTTT. It yields the protein CASSLGSTDTQYF. Together with reference TRBV7-9 and TRBJ2-3, the CDR3 gives the full variable domain: DTGVSQNPRHKITKRGQNVTFRCDPISEHNRLYWYRQTLGQGPEFLTYFQNEAQLEKSRLLSDRFSAERPKGSFSTLEIQRTEQGDSAMYLCASSLGSTDTQYFGPGTRLTVL.